These 21 T cell receptor beta chains were sequenced from one sample in a study of cytomegalovirus exposure and HLA in healthy donors. The primer mix had 60 Vbeta and 13 Jbeta primers. Measured with immunoSEQ multiplex PCR; TCRdb has only the in-frame clones, and not every one. Its clone listing holds 80,000 or so clones. The sample consisted of PBMCs. Source of these receptors: a man aged 50 or older in good health and CMV-seropositive.

V and J are TRBV27 and TRBJ1-2, with D tentatively TRBD1 (5 bases). The length of the CDR3 is 13 residues. Germline V gene data show CDR1 as MNHEY and CDR2 as SMNVEV (reference sequence). V was pared by 6 bases and J by 4 bases, with 12 bases between. CDR3 DNA: TGTGCCAGCAGCCACGGACAAGCCTATGGCTACACCTTC. Protein: CASSHGQAYGYTF.

The gene calls are TRBV5-1 and TRBJ1-2, with TRBD1 matching 7 bases. Germline V CDR1 and CDR2: SGHRS, YFSETQ. This CDR3 comprises 14 residues. The junction had 5 bases not matched to a gene; V was cut back by 4 bases and J by 2 bases. The CDR3 DNA sequence: TGCGCCAGCAGCCCCCGACAGGGAAACTATGGCTACACCTTC. It is translated as CASSPRQGNYGYTF. The complete variable domain, with remaining parts taken from reference TRBV5-1 and TRBJ1-2, reads KAGVTQTPRYLIKTRGQQVTLSCSPISGHRSVSWYQQTPGQGLQFLFEYFSETQRNKGNFPGRFSGRQFSNSRSEMNVSTLELGDSALYLCASSPRQGNYGYTFGSGTRLTVV.

J is TRBJ2-2 and V is TRBV5-1, with 14 positions matching TRBD2. V lost 4 bases and J lost 2; bases outside the gene matches: 4. The CDR3 length is 17 residues. CDR1 and CDR2 from the germline V gene are SGHRS and YFSETQ. DNA for the CDR3: TGCGCCAGCAGCCCGACTAGCGGGGGGGCTAACACCGGGGAGCTGTTTTTT. This translates into CASSPTSGGANTGELFF.

The V and J genes are TRBV7-2 and TRBJ1-6; 7 nucleotides align to TRBD1. Trimming removed 5 bases from V and 10 bases from J; junction bases left unmatched: 14. The CDR3 is 16 residues long. CDR1 is SGHTA, CDR2 FQGNSA, per germline. The CDR3 DNA follows: TGTGCCAGCAGCCCCCCCTACAAGGGGGCGGGATCACCCCTCCACTTT. It codes for CASSPPYKGAGSPLHF.

The chain couples TRBV19 to TRBJ1-1; D ambiguous. Germline loops: CDR1 LNHDA, CDR2 SQIVND (reference sequence). V shed 0 bases and J shed 3 bases, with 5 bases lying between them. The CDR3 is 13 amino acids. The CDR3 protein is CASSIEEDTEAFF. The CDR3 DNA is TGTGCCAGTAGTATAGAAGAGGACACTGAAGCTTTCTTT.

V usage is TRBV5-1 and J usage is TRBJ2-1; 7 nucleotides agree with TRBD1. Germline lookup yields CDR1 SGHRS and CDR2 YFSETQ. V was clipped by 1 base and J by 7 bases; unmatched bases: 8. The CDR3 has 15 residues. CDR3 protein: CASSLTGVLANEQFF. In nucleotides, the CDR3 is TGCGCCAGCAGCTTGACAGGGGTTTTGGCAAATGAGCAGTTCTTC. Complete variable domain (other parts from reference TRBV5-1 and TRBJ2-1): KAGVTQTPRYLIKTRGQQVTLSCSPISGHRSVSWYQQTPGQGLQFLFEYFSETQRNKGNFPGRFSGRQFSNSRSEMNVSTLELGDSALYLCASSLTGVLANEQFFGPGTRLTVL.

The chain joins TRBV5-1 to TRBJ1-6; no firm D call. Germline loops: CDR1 SGHRS, CDR2 YFSETQ. V lost 1 base and J 0 bases, leaving 5 bases between the germline ends. The CDR3 is 15 amino acids. CDR3: CASSLSSSYNSPLHF. The CDR3, as DNA: TGCGCCAGCAGCTTGTCGAGCTCCTATAATTCACCCCTCCACTTT. Full variable domain (rest looked up from reference TRBV5-1 and TRBJ1-6): KAGVTQTPRYLIKTRGQQVTLSCSPISGHRSVSWYQQTPGQGLQFLFEYFSETQRNKGNFPGRFSGRQFSNSRSEMNVSTLELGDSALYLCASSLSSSYNSPLHFGNGTRLTVT.

CDR3 amino acids: CASSGQGGNQPQHF. The CDR3 DNA reads as TGTGCCAGCAGTGGACAGGGCGGCAATCAGCCCCAGCATTTT. This rearrangement joins TRBV2 to TRBJ1-5; TRBD1 matches 7 bases. This CDR3 has 14 amino acids. The germline CDR1 and CDR2 sequences are SNHLY and FYNNEI. V was pared by 4 bases and J by 2 bases, with 2 bases of the junction left unmatched.

The chain recombines TRBV9 with TRBJ2-5; 11 bases align to TRBD1. The CDR3 extends over 14 amino acids. In germline, CDR1 is SGDLS, CDR2 YYNGEE. Unmatched junction bases numbered 3, after V lost 5 bases and J lost 3 bases. Written as DNA, the CDR3 is TGTGCCAGCAGGCGGACAGGGGGCGAAGAGACCCAGTACTTC. Amino acids: CASRRTGGEETQYF.

The rearrangement joins TRBV6-6 to TRBJ2-2; 9 nucleotides line up with TRBD1. Germline V lookup: CDR1 MNHNY, CDR2 SVGAGI (reference sequence). The CDR3 runs to 16 residues. The junction had 3 bases not matched to a gene; V was cut back by 2 bases and J by 2 bases. The CDR3 DNA reads as TGTGCCAGCAGTTACGGGACAGGGAAAAACACCGGGGAGCTGTTTTTT. Residues: CASSYGTGKNTGELFF.

The chain recombines TRBV27 with TRBJ1-5; TRBD1 is a possible D gene (5 bases). CDR1 is MNHEY, CDR2 SMNVEV, per germline (reference sequence). The V and J ends lost 3 bases and 4 bases respectively, with 10 bases between them. The CDR3 contains 14 residues. CDR3: CASSLFKGNQPQHF. The CDR3, as DNA: TGTGCCAGCAGTTTGTTCAAGGGGAATCAGCCCCAGCATTTT.

The chain is built from TRBV7-2 and TRBJ1-1; D ambiguous. CDR1 is SGHTA and CDR2 is FQGNSA in the germline V gene. This CDR3 contains 15 residues. Trimming left V 5 bases short and J 0 bases short, with 13 bases between. The CDR3 DNA reads TGTGCCAGCAGCCCAGCGTCCATCCTGAACACTGAAGCTTTCTTT. Translating it yields CASSPASILNTEAFF.

The chain has TRBV6-5 and TRBJ2-3; 7 bases line up with TRBD1. The CDR3 consists of 14 residues. V trimming: 5 bases; J trimming: 8 bases; junction bases outside the gene matches: 10. CDR1 is MNHEY, CDR2 SVGAGI, per germline. CDR3 DNA: TGTGCCAGCAGTCGTCCCGGGACAGTCGCTACGCAGTATTTT. This sequence encodes CASSRPGTVATQYF.

V is TRBV5-6 and J is TRBJ1-2; 9 bases agree with TRBD1. V was pared by 4 bases and J by 1 base, with 8 bases of the junction left unmatched. CDR3 length: 16 amino acids. Germline CDR1 SGHDT, CDR2 YYEEEE. CDR3 protein: CASSRWGQGINYGYTF. CDR3 coding DNA: TGTGCCAGCAGCCGGTGGGGACAGGGTATTAACTATGGCTACACCTTC.

V gene TRBV10-2 combines with J gene TRBJ2-7, with 8 nucleotides matching TRBD2. V lost 7 bases, J lost 6 bases, and 14 bases stayed unmatched. Per the germline V gene, CDR1 is WSHSY and CDR2 is SAAADI. The CDR3 sequence is 15 residues long. The CDR3 protein is CASILPGGEESEQYF. The CDR3 region has the DNA TGCGCCAGCATTCTCCCGGGAGGGGAGGAGTCCGAGCAGTACTTC.

The V call is TRBV5-1, the J call TRBJ2-3; D uncertain. V lost 3 bases and J 2 bases, leaving 16 bases between the germline ends. CDR1 and CDR2 from the germline V gene are SGHRS and YFSETQ. This CDR3 is 16 amino acids long. CDR3 nucleotide sequence: TGCGCCAGCAGCTCCATGATTACTACCACCACAGATACGCAGTATTTT. This gives the protein CASSSMITTTTDTQYF.

This chain links TRBV5-1 with TRBJ1-1, with TRBD1 identical over 7 bases. Germline V gives CDR1 SGHRS, CDR2 YFSETQ. Trimming removed 2 bases from V and 3 bases from J; junction bases left unmatched: 7. This CDR3 is built from 15 residues. CDR3 nucleotides: TGCGCCAGCAGCTTACAGGGGCAGGGGGACACTGAAGCTTTCTTT. This codes for CASSLQGQGDTEAFF.

The V gene is TRBV7-8, the J gene TRBJ1-5, with 9 bases aligning to TRBD1. The junction had 6 bases not matched to a gene; V was cut back by 5 bases and J by 4 bases. The CDR3 contains 15 residues. Per the germline V gene, CDR1 is SGHVS and CDR2 is FQNEAQ. CDR3 nucleotide sequence: TGTGCCAGCAGCGGCGGGACAGGGAGAAATCAGCCCCAGCATTTT. Translated: CASSGGTGRNQPQHF.

The chain is built from TRBV7-9 and TRBJ1-2, with D tentatively TRBD1 (5 bases). The CDR3 is 12 residues long. CDR1 is SEHNR, CDR2 FQNEAQ, per germline (reference sequence). V was pared by 3 bases and J by 5 bases, with 7 bases between. The CDR3 DNA sequence: TGTGCCAGCAGCTTGGGGGGGTATGGCTACACCTTC. Translation gives CASSLGGYGYTF.

The genes are TRBV6-5 and TRBJ2-2, with 9 positions matching TRBD1. V was pared by 5 bases and J by 4 bases, with 5 bases of the junction left unmatched. Germline V CDR1 and CDR2: MNHEY, SVGAGI. This CDR3 is built from 15 residues. The CDR3 sequence is CASSRQGVGTGELFF. The CDR3 DNA reads as TGTGCCAGCAGTAGACAGGGGGTGGGCACCGGGGAGCTGTTTTTT.

This chain links TRBV5-1 with TRBJ1-2; D unclear. Germline CDR1 reads SGHRS; CDR2 reads YFSETQ. V was cut by 4 bases and J by 1 base, with 8 bases left in between. The CDR3 totals 13 residues. CDR3 sequence: CASSLTSNYGYTF. Written as DNA, the CDR3 is TGCGCCAGCAGCCTTACAAGTAACTATGGCTACACCTTC.